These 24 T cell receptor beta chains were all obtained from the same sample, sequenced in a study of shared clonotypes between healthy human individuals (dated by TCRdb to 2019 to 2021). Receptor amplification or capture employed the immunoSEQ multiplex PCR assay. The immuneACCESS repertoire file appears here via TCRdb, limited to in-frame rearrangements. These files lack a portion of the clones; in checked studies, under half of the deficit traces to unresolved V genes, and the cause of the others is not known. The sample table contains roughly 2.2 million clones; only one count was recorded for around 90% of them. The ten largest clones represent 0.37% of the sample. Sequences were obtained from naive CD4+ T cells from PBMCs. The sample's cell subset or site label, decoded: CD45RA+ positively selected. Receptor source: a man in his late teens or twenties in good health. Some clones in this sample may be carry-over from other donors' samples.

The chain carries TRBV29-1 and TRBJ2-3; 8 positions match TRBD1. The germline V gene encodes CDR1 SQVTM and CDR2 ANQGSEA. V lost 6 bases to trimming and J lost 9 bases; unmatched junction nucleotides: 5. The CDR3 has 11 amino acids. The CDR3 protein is CSVAGTGTQYF. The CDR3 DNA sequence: TGCAGCGTAGCTGGGACAGGCACGCAGTATTTT.

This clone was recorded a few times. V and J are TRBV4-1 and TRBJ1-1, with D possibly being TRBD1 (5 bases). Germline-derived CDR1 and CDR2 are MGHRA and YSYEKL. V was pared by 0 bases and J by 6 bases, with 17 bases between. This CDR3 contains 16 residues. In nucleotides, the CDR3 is TGCGCCAGCAGCCAAGATCGAGTGGCAGGGTACTCTGAAGCTTTCTTT. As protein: CASSQDRVAGYSEAFF.

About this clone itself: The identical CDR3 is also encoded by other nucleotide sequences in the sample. The CDR3, as DNA: TGCGCCAGCAGCTTTGACAGGTCTTACGAGCAGTACTTC. Translated, it gives CASSFDRSYEQYF. This rearrangement joins TRBV5-1 to TRBJ2-7, with D tentatively TRBD1 (6 bases). CDR1 is SGHRS, CDR2 YFSETQ, per germline. V lost 2 bases, J lost 4 bases, and 10 bases lay in between. This CDR3 region has 13 residues.

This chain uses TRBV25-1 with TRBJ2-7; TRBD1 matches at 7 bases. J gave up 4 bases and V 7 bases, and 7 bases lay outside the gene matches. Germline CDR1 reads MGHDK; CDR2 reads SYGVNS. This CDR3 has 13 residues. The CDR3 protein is CASTDRVSYEQYF. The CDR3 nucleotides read TGTGCCAGCACCGACAGGGTATCTTACGAGCAGTACTTC.

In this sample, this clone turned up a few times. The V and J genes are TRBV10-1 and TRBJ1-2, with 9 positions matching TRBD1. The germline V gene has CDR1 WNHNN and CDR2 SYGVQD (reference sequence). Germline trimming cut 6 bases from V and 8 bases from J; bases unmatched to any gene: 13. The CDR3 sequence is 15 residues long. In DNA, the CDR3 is TGCGCCAGCAGGGACAGGGGCACGCTCCCTTGCGGCTACACCTTC. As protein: CASRDRGTLPCGYTF.

The CDR3 reads CASSQDSQAFF. The CDR3 region has the DNA TGTGCCAGCAGCCAAGACAGCCAAGCTTTCTTT. The chain carries TRBV14 and TRBJ1-1; no clear D. Trimming took off 0 bases at V and 9 bases at J, with 5 bases between the two ends. This CDR3 contains 11 residues. The germline V gene has CDR1 SGHDN and CDR2 FVKESK.

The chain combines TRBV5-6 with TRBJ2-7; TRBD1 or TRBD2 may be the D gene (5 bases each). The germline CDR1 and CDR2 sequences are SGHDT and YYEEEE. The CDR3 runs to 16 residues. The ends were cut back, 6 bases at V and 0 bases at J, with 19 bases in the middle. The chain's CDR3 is CASTSWGRLSSYEQYF. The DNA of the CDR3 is TGTGCCAGCACCTCTTGGGGACGATTAAGCTCCTACGAGCAGTACTTC.

For the CDR3, the DNA is TGTGCCAGCGGACCCCCCTTGGAGACCCAGTACTTC. Translated: CASGPPLETQYF. The chain employs TRBV27 and TRBJ2-5; no clear D. The CDR3 contains 12 residues. The V end lost 8 bases, the J end lost 5 bases, and 12 bases lay between the germline ends. From germline, CDR1 is MNHEY and CDR2 SMNVEV (reference sequence).

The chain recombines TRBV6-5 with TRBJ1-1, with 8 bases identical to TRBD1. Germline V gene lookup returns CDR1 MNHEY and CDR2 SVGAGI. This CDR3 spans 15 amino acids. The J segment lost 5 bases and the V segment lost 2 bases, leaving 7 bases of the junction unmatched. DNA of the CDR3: TGTGCCAGCAGTTACGACCGGGACAGGTCTACTGAAGCTTTCTTT. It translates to CASSYDRDRSTEAFF.

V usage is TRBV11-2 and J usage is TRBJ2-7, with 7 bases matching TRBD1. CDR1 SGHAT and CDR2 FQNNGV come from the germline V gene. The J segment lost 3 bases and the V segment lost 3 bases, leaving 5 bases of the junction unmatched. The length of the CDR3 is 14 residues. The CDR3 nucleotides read TGTGCCAGCAGCTTTCCGGGACAGTACTACGAGCAGTACTTC. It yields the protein CASSFPGQYYEQYF. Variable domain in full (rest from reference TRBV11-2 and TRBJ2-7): EAGVAQSPRYKIIEKRQSVAFWCNPISGHATLYWYQQILGQGPKLLIQFQNNGVVDDSQLPKDRFSAERLKGVDSTLKIQPAKLEDSAVYLCASSFPGQYYEQYFGPGTRLTVT.

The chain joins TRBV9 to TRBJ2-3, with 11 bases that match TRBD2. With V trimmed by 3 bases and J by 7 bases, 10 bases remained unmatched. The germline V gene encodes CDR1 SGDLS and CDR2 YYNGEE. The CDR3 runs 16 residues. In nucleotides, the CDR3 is TGTGCCAGCAGCGCTAGCATAGCGGGAGGGCCTCATACGCAGTATTTT. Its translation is CASSASIAGGPHTQYF.

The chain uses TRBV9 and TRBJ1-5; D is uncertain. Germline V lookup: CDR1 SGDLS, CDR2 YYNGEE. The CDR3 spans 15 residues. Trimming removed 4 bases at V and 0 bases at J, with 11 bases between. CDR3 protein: CASSLSGLSNQPQHF. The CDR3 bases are TGTGCCAGCAGCCTGTCGGGCCTTAGCAATCAGCCCCAGCATTTT.

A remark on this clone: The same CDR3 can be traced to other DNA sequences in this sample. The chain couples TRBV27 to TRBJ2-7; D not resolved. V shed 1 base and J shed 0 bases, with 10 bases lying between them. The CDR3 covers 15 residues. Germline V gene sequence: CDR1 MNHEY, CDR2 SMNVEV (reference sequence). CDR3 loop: CASSLLGGSSYEQYF. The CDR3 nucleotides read TGTGCCAGCAGTTTATTAGGCGGTAGCTCCTACGAGCAGTACTTC.

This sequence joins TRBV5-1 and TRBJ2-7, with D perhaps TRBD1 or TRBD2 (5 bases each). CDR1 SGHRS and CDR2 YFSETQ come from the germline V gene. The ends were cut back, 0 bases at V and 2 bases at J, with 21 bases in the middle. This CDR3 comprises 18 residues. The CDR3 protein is CASSLALYIRELPYEQYF. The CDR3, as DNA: TGCGCCAGCAGCTTGGCTTTATATATCAGGGAGCTCCCCTACGAGCAGTACTTC.

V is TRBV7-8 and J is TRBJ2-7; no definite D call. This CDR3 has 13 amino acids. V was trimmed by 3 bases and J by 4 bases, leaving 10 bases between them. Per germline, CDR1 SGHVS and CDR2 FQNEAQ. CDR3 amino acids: CASSLINKYEQYF. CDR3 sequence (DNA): TGTGCCAGCAGCTTGATAAACAAATACGAGCAGTACTTC. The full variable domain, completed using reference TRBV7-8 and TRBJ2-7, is GAGVSQSPRYKVAKRGQDVALRCDPISGHVSLFWYQQALGQGPEFLTYFQNEAQLDKSGLPSDRFFAERPEGSVSTLKIQRTQQEDSAVYLCASSLINKYEQYFGPGTRLTVT.

CDR3 nucleotide sequence: TGTGCCAGCAGCTACTCGGACGACGATACGCAGTATTTT. Translated, it gives CASSYSDDDTQYF. The rearrangement uses TRBV5-4 and TRBJ2-3; D gene ambiguous. Germline V gene sequence: CDR1 SGHNT, CDR2 YYREEE (reference sequence). V was trimmed by 3 bases and J by 6 bases, leaving 11 bases between them. The CDR3 loop spans 13 amino acids.

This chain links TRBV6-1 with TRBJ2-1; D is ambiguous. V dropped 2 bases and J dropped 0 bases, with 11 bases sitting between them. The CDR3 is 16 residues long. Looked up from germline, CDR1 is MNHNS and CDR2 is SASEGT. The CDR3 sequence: CASSERFSSSYNEQFF. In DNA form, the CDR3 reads TGTGCCAGCAGTGAAAGGTTCTCTAGCTCCTACAATGAGCAGTTCTTC.

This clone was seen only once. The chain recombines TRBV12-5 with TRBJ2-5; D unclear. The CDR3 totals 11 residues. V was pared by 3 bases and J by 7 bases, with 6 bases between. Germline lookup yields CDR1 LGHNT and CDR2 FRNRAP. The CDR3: CASGFSATQYF. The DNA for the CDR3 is TGTGCTAGTGGTTTTTCAGCGACCCAGTACTTC.

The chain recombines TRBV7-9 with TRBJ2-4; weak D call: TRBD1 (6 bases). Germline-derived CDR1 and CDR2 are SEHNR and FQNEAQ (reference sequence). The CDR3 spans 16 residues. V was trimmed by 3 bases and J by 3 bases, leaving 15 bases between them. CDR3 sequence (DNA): TGTGCCAGCAGCTTCTTACCAGGGGATGACAAAAACATTCAGTACTTC. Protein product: CASSFLPGDDKNIQYF.

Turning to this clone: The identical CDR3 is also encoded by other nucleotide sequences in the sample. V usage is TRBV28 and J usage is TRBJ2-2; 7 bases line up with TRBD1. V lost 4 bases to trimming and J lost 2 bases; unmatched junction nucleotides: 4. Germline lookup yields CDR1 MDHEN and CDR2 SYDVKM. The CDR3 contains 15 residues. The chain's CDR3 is CASSSGQPNTGELFF. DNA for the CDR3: TGTGCCAGCAGTTCGGGACAGCCAAACACCGGGGAGCTGTTTTTT. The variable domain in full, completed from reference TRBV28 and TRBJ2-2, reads DVKVTQSSRYLVKRTGEKVFLECVQDMDHENMFWYRQDPGLGLRLIYFSYDVKMKEKGDIPEGYSVSREKKERFSLILESASTNQTSMYLCASSSGQPNTGELFFGEGSRLTVL.

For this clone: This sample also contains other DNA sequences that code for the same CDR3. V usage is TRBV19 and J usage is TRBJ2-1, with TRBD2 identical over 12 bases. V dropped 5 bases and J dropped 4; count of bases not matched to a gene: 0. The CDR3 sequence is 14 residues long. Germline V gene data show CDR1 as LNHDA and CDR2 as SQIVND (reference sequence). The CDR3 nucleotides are TGTGCCAGTAGTGGACTAGCGGGGTACAATGAGCAGTTCTTC. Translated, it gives CASSGLAGYNEQFF.

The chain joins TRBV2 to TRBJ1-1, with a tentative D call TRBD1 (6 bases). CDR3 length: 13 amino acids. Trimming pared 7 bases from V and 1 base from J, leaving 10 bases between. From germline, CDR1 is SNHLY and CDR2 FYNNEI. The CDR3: CASTSTGNTEAFF. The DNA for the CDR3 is TGTGCCAGCACCTCGACAGGGAACACTGAAGCTTTCTTT.

CDR3: CASSMLAGSYEQYF. DNA for the CDR3: TGTGCCAGCAGTATGTTAGCGGGGTCCTACGAGCAGTACTTC. The V gene is TRBV6-5, the J gene TRBJ2-7; TRBD2 matches 8 bases. The CDR3 extends over 14 amino acids. With V trimmed by 5 bases and J by 1 base, 4 bases remained unmatched. Looked up from germline, CDR1 is MNHEY and CDR2 is SVGAGI.

CDR3: CASSSRGVHRADNEQFF. Here the CDR3 DNA reads TGTGCCAGCAGCTCGAGGGGGGTCCACCGCGCAGACAATGAGCAGTTCTTC. V is TRBV7-8 and J is TRBJ2-1, with D perhaps given as TRBD1 or TRBD2 (6 bases each). This CDR3 contains 17 residues. V dropped 4 bases and J dropped 5 bases, with 21 bases sitting between them. Germline V lookup: CDR1 SGHVS, CDR2 FQNEAQ.